This is a list of T cell receptor beta chains from one sample in a study of blood T cell repertoires in COVID-19. Generated by immunoSEQ multiplex PCR, the TCRdb table keeps only in-frame clones and is missing some. The table records 180,000 or so clones, about 90% of them present only once. The source material was peripheral blood. The receptors stem from a man aged 35 to 55 with active or convalescent COVID-19. The CDR3 runs from the conserved cysteine through the conserved F or W. The order of the fields is D gene, J gene, clone size, V gene, CDR3 DNA, CDR3 protein. The D gene is left open where the match is weak. Where a row states a size, it is once, few, many or the class of an expanded clone; other rows omit it.

NA | TRBJ2-1 | NA | TRBV7-6 | TGTGCCAGCAGCCCACAACCGGGGACACCACTAAAGTTGAATGAGCAGTTCTTC | CASSPQPGTPLKLNEQFF
NA | TRBJ1-5 | NA | TRBV3-1/TRBV3-2 | TGTGCCAGCAGCCCTAACGAGGGCCAGCCCCAGCATTTT | CASSPNEGQPQHF
NA | TRBJ1-6 | NA | TRBV6-2/TRBV6-3 | TGTGCCAGCAGTCACCAGGGGACCGAGTATAATTCACCCCTCCACTTT | CASSHQGTEYNSPLHF
NA | TRBJ1-1 | NA | TRBV5-5 | TGTGCCAGCAGCTTTGGGCAGACGAACACTGAAGCTTTCTTT | CASSFGQTNTEAFF
NA | TRBJ1-6 | NA | TRBV6-5 | TGTGCCAGCGGCCCGGGGGATTCACCCCTCCACTTT | CASGPGDSPLHF
NA | TRBJ1-1 | NA | TRBV11-2 | TGTGCCAGCAGCTTAGATTTGGAGGGATATTACACTGAAGCTTTCTTT | CASSLDLEGYYTEAFF
NA | TRBJ1-1 | once | TRBV5-1 | TGCGCCAGCAGCTTGGGGCGCGGGCCGAACACTGAAGCTTTCTTT | CASSLGRGPNTEAFF
TRBD1 | TRBJ1-5 | NA | TRBV4-3 | TGCGCCAGCAGCCAATACAGGGGGAATCAGCCCCAGCATTTT | CASSQYRGNQPQHF
TRBD2 | TRBJ2-5 | few | TRBV4-2 | TGTGCCAGCAGCCAAGAGCGGGGGGGCCAAGAGACCCAGTACTTC | CASSQERGGQETQYF
NA | TRBJ1-6 | once | TRBV6-5 | TGTGCCAGCAGTATGCCGGGTAGTTCACCCCTCCACTTT | CASSMPGSSPLHF
NA | TRBJ1-1 | NA | TRBV19 | TGTGCCAGTAGTATACAGGGTGGTATGGGTGAAGCTTTCTTT | CASSIQGGMGEAFF
NA | TRBJ2-1 | few | TRBV19 | TGTGCCAGTAGTATAGAGGGGCACCGGAACAATGAGCAGTTCTTC | CASSIEGHRNNEQFF
TRBD1 | TRBJ2-7 | NA | TRBV25-1 | TGTGCCAGCAGTGCCCTTCCGACAGGGATCGGCGAGCAGTACTTC | CASSALPTGIGEQYF
TRBD2 | TRBJ2-7 | NA | TRBV6-2/TRBV6-3 | TGTGCCAGCAGTTATAGCGGGACGAGGATCTACGAGCAGTACTTC | CASSYSGTRIYEQYF
TRBD1 | TRBJ1-2 | NA | TRBV5-1 | TGCGCCAGCAGCTCGACAGGGGGCATAGACTATGGCTACACCTTC | CASSSTGGIDYGYTF
NA | TRBJ2-5 | NA | TRBV20-1 | TGCAGTGCTAGTTGGTCGGGGGGCAGGGAGACCCAGTACTTC | CSASWSGGRETQYF
TRBD1 | TRBJ1-2 | NA | TRBV4-2 | TGTGCCAGCAGCCAAGATTCCCTGACAGGGCGGAATGGCTACACCTTC | CASSQDSLTGRNGYTF
NA | TRBJ1-5 | NA | TRBV2 | TGTGCCAGCAGGAGGGACCTGGAGGGGCGGCCCCAGCATTTT | CASRRDLEGRPQHF
TRBD2 | TRBJ2-3 | NA | TRBV5-1 | TGCGCCAGCAGCCCTATAGGTGGGAGGGGCACAGATACGCAGTATTTT | CASSPIGGRGTDTQYF
NA | TRBJ2-5 | NA | TRBV10-3 | TGTGCCATCAGTGCCGGACGGGGTTGGGAGACCCAGTACTTC | CAISAGRGWETQYF
NA | TRBJ1-2 | NA | TRBV19 | TGTGCCAGTAGTGCAGACAGGAACTATGGCTACACCTTC | CASSADRNYGYTF
NA | TRBJ2-1 | NA | TRBV5-1 | TGCGCCAGCAGCTTGTCCGGGACGGGGACATACAATGAGCAGTTCTTC | CASSLSGTGTYNEQFF
TRBD2 | TRBJ2-7 | NA | TRBV2 | TGTGCCAGCAGTCCAGCTGGACTAGCCTTCGAGCAGTACTTC | CASSPAGLAFEQYF
TRBD1 | TRBJ1-2 | NA | TRBV5-6 | TGTGCCAGCAGCCACCCGACAGGGGATGGGGGCTACACCTTC | CASSHPTGDGGYTF
NA | TRBJ1-4 | NA | TRBV14 | TGTGCCAGCAGCCAAGAGTACCGTCGGGAGTATGAAAAACTGTTTTTT | CASSQEYRREYEKLFF
NA | TRBJ1-1 | NA | TRBV10-2 | TGCGCCAGCAGTGAGCCCGACAAGCCGGGACACAACACTGAAGCTTTCTTT | CASSEPDKPGHNTEAFF
TRBD2 | TRBJ2-2 | NA | TRBV5-4 | TGTGCCAGCAGCTTGGTCCCGCGGGGGGGGATCCGCACCGGGGAGCTGTTTTTT | CASSLVPRGGIRTGELFF
TRBD1 | TRBJ1-2 | NA | TRBV11-2 | TGTGCCAGCAGCTTCACCGGGACAGGAGCCTCTAACTATGGCTACACCTTC | CASSFTGTGASNYGYTF
NA | TRBJ2-7 | few | TRBV10-1 | TGCGCCAGCAGTGAGTCGGGGAGGAACGAGCAGTACTTC | CASSESGRNEQYF
TRBD1 | TRBJ2-3 | NA | TRBV3-1/TRBV3-2 | TGTGCCAGCGGTGGGAGGACAGGGGGCGGGCATACGCAGTATTTT | CASGGRTGGGHTQYF
TRBD1 | TRBJ1-2 | NA | TRBV4-3 | TGCGCCAGCAGCCAAGATCTAGGGACAGGGGGCGCGAATGGCTACACCTTC | CASSQDLGTGGANGYTF
NA | TRBJ2-7 | NA | TRBV7-8 | TGTGCCAGCAGCGGAGCGGGACATACCTACGAGCAGTACTTC | CASSGAGHTYEQYF
TRBD1 | TRBJ1-2 | NA | TRBV5-1 | TGCGCCAGCAGCCACAGGGGGCCGAGCAGCTACACCTTC | CASSHRGPSSYTF
NA | TRBJ1-1 | NA | TRBV5-4 | TGTGCCAGCAGAGTCGGAGTAGGGGGGAACACTGAAGCTTTCTTT | CASRVGVGGNTEAFF
NA | TRBJ1-2 | NA | TRBV7-9 | TGTGCCAGCAGCTCTCCTACCCACGACACCAATGGCTACACCTTC | CASSSPTHDTNGYTF
TRBD2 | TRBJ2-5 | NA | TRBV19 | TGTGCCAGTAGACCGACTGGGGGAGGGTCGGAGACCCAGTACTTC | CASRPTGGGSETQYF
NA | TRBJ1-1 | NA | TRBV19 | TGTGCCAGTAGTATGATGGTCCAGCGGCCGAACACTGAAGCTTTCTTT | CASSMMVQRPNTEAFF
NA | TRBJ1-3 | NA | TRBV6-1 | TGTGCCAGCAGTGAAGCCCTTTCTGGAAACACCATATATTTT | CASSEALSGNTIYF
TRBD2 | TRBJ2-1 | NA | TRBV30 | TGTGCCTGGCGGACTAGCGTAGGGAATGAGCAGTTCTTC | CAWRTSVGNEQFF
TRBD1 | TRBJ1-4 | NA | TRBV30 | TGTGCCTGGACTTATTCCGGGACAGGGGCGATAGATGAAAAACTGTTTTTT | CAWTYSGTGAIDEKLFF
TRBD1 | TRBJ1-5 | NA | TRBV28 | TGTGCCAGCAGCACCATAACGGGACAGGGGGTCCAGACGGATTATAGCAATCAGCCCCAGCATTTT | CASSTITGQGVQTDYSNQPQHF
TRBD1 | TRBJ2-1 | NA | TRBV27 | TGTGCCAGCAGTTTATACAGGGGGTCCTACAATGAGCAGTTCTTC | CASSLYRGSYNEQFF
NA | TRBJ1-6 | NA | TRBV9 | TGTGCCAGCAGCGTGGCCGGAGGACCTTCGGATTCACCCCTCCACTTT | CASSVAGGPSDSPLHF
NA | TRBJ2-2 | NA | TRBV15 | TGTGCCACCAGCAGTGGGGTGCTAGCAGACACCGGGGAGCTGTTTTTT | CATSSGVLADTGELFF
NA | TRBJ1-4 | once | TRBV6-5 | TGTGCCAGCAGTTACGTCGGGAATGAAAAACTGTTTTTT | CASSYVGNEKLFF
TRBD1 | TRBJ2-4 | NA | TRBV3-1/TRBV3-2 | TGTGCCAGCAGCCAACTCGCTGAGACAGGGACGATCCCCAAAAACATTCAGTACTTC | CASSQLAETGTIPKNIQYF
NA | TRBJ1-2 | NA | TRBV5-1 | TGCGCCAGCAGCTTACAGGGTACCTATGGCTACACCTTC | CASSLQGTYGYTF
TRBD1 | TRBJ1-6 | NA | TRBV28 | TGTGCCAGCAGAACCGGACAGGGAGCTTCACCCCTCCACTTT | CASRTGQGASPLHF